This T cell receptor (beta chain) stems from a study of blood T cell repertoires in COVID-19. Germline loops: CDR1 MDHEN, CDR2 SYDVKM. This CDR3 comprises 15 residues. The V end was cut by 5 bases, the J end by 3 bases, with 16 bases between. Here immunoSEQ multiplex PCR was the method, and the copy in TCRdb shows in-frame clones only, minus some. Of 200,000 to 250,000 clones in the sample, 80% were seen once. The TCR originated in a human donor in a cohort sampled during active COVID-19. Sequencing input: peripheral blood. The chain recombines TRBV28 with TRBJ1-2, with unresolved D. The CDR3 bases are TGTGCCAGCAGTCGCACTTCGCCTAACTACTATGGCTACACCTTC. Translating it yields CASSRTSPNYYGYTF.